The next 16 T cell receptor beta chains were all read from a single sample in a study of blood T cell repertoires in COVID-19. TCRdb's copy holds only in-frame clones and misses some; the assay was immunoSEQ multiplex PCR. The profile shows roughly 250,000 clones, roughly 86% of them singletons. The sequenced sample consisted of peripheral blood. All receptors come from a middle-aged man who had recovered from COVID-19.

This chain uses TRBV5-1 with TRBJ1-3, with TRBD1 as a possible D gene (5 bases). The CDR3 has 17 residues. Trimming took 5 bases from V and 0 from J, leaving 18 bases between them. Germline CDR1 and CDR2: SGHRS and YFSETQ. This CDR3 is CASSPRVQGRSGNTIYF. DNA for the CDR3: TGCGCCAGCAGTCCCAGGGTTCAGGGCCGCTCTGGAAACACCATATATTTT.

J is TRBJ1-2 and V is TRBV5-5; no firm D call. CDR1 and CDR2 from the germline V gene are SGHKS and YYEKEE (reference sequence). There are 14 residues in the CDR3. Trimming pared 4 bases from V and 6 bases from J, leaving 16 bases between. The CDR3 here is CASSEYTKRHGYTF. CDR3 coding DNA: TGTGCCAGCAGCGAGTACACGAAGCGCCATGGCTACACCTTC. Looking up the rest from reference TRBV5-5 and TRBJ1-2 gives the full variable domain: DAGVTQSPTHLIKTRGQQVTLRCSPISGHKSVSWYQQVLGQGPQFIFQYYEKEERGRGNFPDRFSARQFPNYSSELNVNALLLGDSALYLCASSEYTKRHGYTFGSGTRLTVV.

The CDR3 sequence: CASSPRQNNEQFF. CDR3 coding DNA: TGTGCCAGCAGCCCCAGACAGAACAATGAGCAGTTCTTC. The V and J genes are TRBV7-3 and TRBJ2-1, with D possibly matching TRBD1 (5 bases). The CDR3 sequence is 13 residues long. Germline CDR1 and CDR2: SGHTA and FQGTGA. V dropped 5 bases and J dropped 5 bases, with 10 bases sitting between them.

The CDR3 DNA follows: TGCGCCAGCAGCTTGTACGGGGGAAGCACAGATACGCAGTATTTT. Protein sequence: CASSLYGGSTDTQYF. The chain has TRBV5-1 and TRBJ2-3; a weak D match, TRBD2 (6 bases). The germline CDR1 and CDR2 sequences are SGHRS and YFSETQ. The V and J ends lost 1 base and 0 bases respectively, with 9 bases between them. The CDR3 is 15 amino acids.

The rearrangement links TRBV30 to TRBJ1-1, with 8 positions matching TRBD1. CDR3 size: 13 residues. Per the germline V gene, CDR1 is GTSNPN and CDR2 is SVGIG (reference sequence). The trim removed 4 bases at V and 4 bases at J, leaving 5 bases unmatched. In DNA form, the CDR3 reads TGTGCCTGGACCACCACAGGGGGCACTGAAGCTTTCTTT. Its protein product is CAWTTTGGTEAFF.

This clone has just one count. The CDR3 reads CASSELRGYEQYF. In DNA form, the CDR3 reads TGCGCCAGCAGTGAATTAAGGGGCTACGAGCAGTACTTC. The V call is TRBV10-1, the J call TRBJ2-7; the D gene is possibly TRBD1 (5 bases). This CDR3 contains 13 residues. Germline CDR1 WNHNN, CDR2 SYGVQD (reference sequence). Trimming stripped 3 bases from V and 3 bases from J, with 9 bases between.

Only a few counts were recorded for this clone. The chain joins TRBV7-2 to TRBJ1-2; 8 bases are a match to TRBD1. Germline V gives CDR1 SGHTA, CDR2 FQGNSA. After removal of 3 bases from V and 4 bases from J, the junction contained 1 base not matched to a gene. The CDR3 spans 13 residues. This chain's CDR3 is CASSLGQVYGYTF. CDR3 sequence (DNA): TGTGCCAGCAGCTTGGGACAGGTCTATGGCTACACCTTC.

This clone was seen a single time. The V call is TRBV5-4, the J call TRBJ2-7, with D perhaps TRBD1 (8 bases). The CDR3 length is 14 residues. The germline V gene encodes CDR1 SGHNT and CDR2 YYREEE (reference sequence). With 4 bases removed from V and 6 bases from J, the gap between germline ends came to 17 bases. The CDR3 DNA reads as TGTGCCAGCAGCCCAAGGACAGGGAGGGGCGAGCAGTACTTC. Its translation is CASSPRTGRGEQYF. Complete variable domain (other parts from reference TRBV5-4 and TRBJ2-7): ETGVTQSPTHLIKTRGQQVTLRCSSQSGHNTVSWYQQALGQGPQFIFQYYREEENGRGNFPPRFSGLQFPNYSSELNVNALELDDSALYLCASSPRTGRGEQYFGPGTRLTVT.

The chain recombines TRBV5-6 with TRBJ2-2, with D possibly TRBD1 on 6 matching bases. Germline assignment: CDR1 SGHDT and CDR2 YYEEEE. The V gene lost 4 bases and the J gene lost 6 bases, with 7 bases spanning the gap. The CDR3 has 12 residues. The CDR3 nucleotides read TGTGCCAGCAGCCGGACAGCCGGGGAGCTGTTTTTT. Translation: CASSRTAGELFF.

The chain links TRBV19 to TRBJ2-4, with 11 bases that match TRBD1. Trimming at V came to 6 bases and at J to 4 bases, leaving 5 bases not matched to a gene. The CDR3 runs to 15 residues. Germline assignment: CDR1 LNHDA and CDR2 SQIVND (reference sequence). CDR3 amino acids: CASRKDRGHKNIQYF. In DNA form, the CDR3 reads TGTGCCAGTAGAAAGGACAGGGGGCATAAAAACATTCAGTACTTC.

The CDR3 is CASMARTQYF. The CDR3 region has the DNA TGTGCCAGTATGGCCCGGACCCAGTACTTC. V and J are TRBV3-1 (or the pseudogene TRBV3-2) and TRBJ2-5; D unclear. Germline CDR1 is LGHDT and CDR2 is YNNKEL (reference sequence). The V end lost 9 bases, the J end lost 7 bases, and 9 bases lay between the germline ends. The CDR3 runs 10 residues.

This rearrangement joins TRBV5-4 to TRBJ1-1; 7 bases line up with TRBD1. Germline V gives CDR1 SGHNT, CDR2 YYREEE (reference sequence). With V trimmed by 2 bases and J by 8 bases, 3 bases remained unmatched. The CDR3 consists of 12 residues. CDR3 DNA: TGTGCCAGCAGCTTACAGGACAGGGAAGCTTTCTTT. Encoded protein: CASSLQDREAFF.

V gene TRBV7-6 combines with J gene TRBJ2-5, with 11 bases matching TRBD1. This CDR3 has 16 amino acids. V trimming: 3 bases; J trimming: 1 base; junction bases outside the gene matches: 4. Germline CDR1 and CDR2: SGHVS and FNYEAQ. CDR3 in DNA: TGTGCCAGCAGCTTTCGGACAGGGGGCTCCCAAGAGACCCAGTACTTC. It is translated as CASSFRTGGSQETQYF.

This chain links TRBV19 with TRBJ2-3, with a tentative D call TRBD2 (5 bases). In germline, CDR1 is LNHDA, CDR2 SQIVND (reference sequence). Trimming removed 1 base at V and 1 base at J, with 9 bases between. The CDR3 covers 15 residues. In DNA, the CDR3 is TGTGCCAGTAGTATAGTGGGAGCTGGCACAGATACGCAGTATTTT. It is translated as CASSIVGAGTDTQYF.

V is TRBV7-9 and J is TRBJ1-3; tentative D call: TRBD1 (5 bases). Germline V CDR1 and CDR2: SEHNR, FQNEAQ (reference sequence). The CDR3 loop spans 13 amino acids. Between the trimmed V and J ends, which lost 9 bases and 1 base, there was a span of 10 bases. As DNA, the CDR3 is TGTGCCAGTCCCGGGGGTTCTGGAAACACCATATATTTT. Its protein product is CASPGGSGNTIYF.

The CDR3, as DNA: TGTGCCAGCATTCTAGCGGGGGGCAATGAGCAGTTCTTC. Encoded protein: CASILAGGNEQFF. This chain uses TRBV12-3 or TRBV12-4 with TRBJ2-1, with 11 positions matching TRBD2. Germline trimming cut 7 bases from V and 6 bases from J; bases unmatched to any gene: 2. The length of the CDR3 is 13 residues.